This is a list of T cell receptor beta chains from one sample in a study of CD8 T cells in ankylosing spondylitis. MiXCR, applied by TCRdb to the 5' RACE reads, yields one record per CDR3 protein. This table holds 100,000 or so distinct CDR3 sequences, approximately 8.9% found once. The specimen was blood, either unsorted or a sorted T cell fraction (not recorded which). Receptors were obtained from a male donor with ankylosing spondylitis. Both conserved end residues are part of each CDR3. A D gene is named only where the DNA matches it firmly. A clone size is listed for some rows: how often the clone was seen (once, few, many), or a class if it is expanded.

CDR3 protein: CASSDLFGESSYEQYF; CDR3 DNA: TGTGCCAGCAGTGACCTCTTTGGGGAGAGCTCCTACGAGCAGTACTTC; J gene: TRBJ2-7; V gene: TRBV25-1; clone size: few; D gene: -
CDR3 protein: CASSIGTSGGMEQFF; CDR3 DNA: TGTGCCAGCAGTATCGGGACTAGCGGGGGTATGGAGCAGTTCTTC; J gene: TRBJ2-1; V gene: TRBV27; clone size: -; D gene: TRBD2
CDR3 protein: CASSLVGGSNQPQHF; CDR3 DNA: TGTGCCAGCAGCTTAGTGGGCGGAAGCAATCAGCCCCAGCATTTT; J gene: TRBJ1-5; V gene: TRBV7-9; clone size: many; D gene: -
CDR3 protein: CASSYSLASEQYF; CDR3 DNA: TGTGCCAGCAGTTACTCACTAGCTTCCGAGCAGTACTTC; J gene: TRBJ2-7; V gene: TRBV6-2/TRBV6-3; clone size: few; D gene: -
CDR3 protein: CSVEGLTSSGFAGELFF; CDR3 DNA: TGCAGCGTTGAAGGTCTGACTAGTTCAGGTTTTGCCGGGGAGCTGTTTTTT; J gene: TRBJ2-2; V gene: TRBV29-1; clone size: -; D gene: -
CDR3 protein: CASSHPGSGHGEQFF; CDR3 DNA: TGTGCCAGCAGCCACCCCGGGTCGGGCCACGGGGAGCAGTTCTTC; J gene: TRBJ2-1; V gene: TRBV16; clone size: few; D gene: -
CDR3 protein: CASSPGTGSNQETQYF; CDR3 DNA: TGCGCCAGCAGCCCCGGGACAGGGAGTAACCAAGAGACCCAGTACTTC; J gene: TRBJ2-5; V gene: TRBV5-1; clone size: many; D gene: TRBD1
CDR3 protein: CASSYLPWGSTGELFF; CDR3 DNA: TGTGCCAGCAGCTACCTCCCCTGGGGCAGCACCGGGGAGCTGTTTTTT; J gene: TRBJ2-2; V gene: TRBV2; clone size: few; D gene: -
CDR3 protein: CASSSSGTGLGLAKNIQYF; CDR3 DNA: TGTGCCAGCAGCTCCTCCGGGACAGGGCTTGGGCTGGCCAAAAACATTCAGTACTTC; J gene: TRBJ2-4; V gene: TRBV13; clone size: few; D gene: TRBD1
CDR3 protein: CASSVGGSYNEQFF; CDR3 DNA: TGTGCCAGCAGCGTAGGGGGCTCCTACAATGAGCAGTTCTTC; J gene: TRBJ2-1; V gene: TRBV9; clone size: few; D gene: -
CDR3 protein: CASSTWTGGTGELFF; CDR3 DNA: TGTGCCAGCAGCACTTGGACAGGGGGCACCGGGGAGCTGTTTTTT; J gene: TRBJ2-2; V gene: TRBV7-9; clone size: few; D gene: TRBD1
CDR3 protein: CATSDLSVGNEQYF; CDR3 DNA: TGTGCCACCAGTGATTTGTCGGTAGGGAACGAGCAGTACTTC; J gene: TRBJ2-7; V gene: TRBV24-1; clone size: few; D gene: -
CDR3 protein: CASRQGAGELFF; CDR3 DNA: TGTGCCAGCAGGCAGGGAGCCGGGGAGCTGTTTTTT; J gene: TRBJ2-2; V gene: TRBV6-2/TRBV6-3; clone size: few; D gene: -
CDR3 protein: CASSKEGTGGASNTNEQFF; CDR3 DNA: TGTGCCAGCAGCAAAGAGGGGACAGGGGGCGCCTCCAATACAAATGAGCAGTTCTTC; J gene: TRBJ2-1; V gene: TRBV21-1; clone size: few; D gene: -
CDR3 protein: CSVVDYEQFF; CDR3 DNA: TGCAGCGTTGTGGACTATGAGCAGTTCTTC; J gene: TRBJ2-1; V gene: TRBV29-1; clone size: many; D gene: -
CDR3 protein: CASADAPIGTQYF; CDR3 DNA: TGCGCCAGCGCGGACGCTCCGATCGGGACCCAGTACTTC; J gene: TRBJ2-5; V gene: TRBV10-2; clone size: few; D gene: -
CDR3 protein: CASSLGASGVNQPQHF; CDR3 DNA: TGTGCCAGCAGTTTAGGGGCTTCAGGGGTCAATCAGCCCCAGCATTTT; J gene: TRBJ1-5; V gene: TRBV27; clone size: -; D gene: -
CDR3 protein: CASSPPEVVIQYF; CDR3 DNA: TGTGCCAGCTCACCACCCGAGGTTGTCATTCAGTACTTC; J gene: TRBJ2-4; V gene: TRBV18; clone size: few; D gene: -
CDR3 protein: CASSLFSGANVLTF; CDR3 DNA: TGTGCCAGCAGTTTATTCTCTGGGGCCAACGTCCTGACTTTC; J gene: TRBJ2-6; V gene: TRBV27; clone size: -; D gene: -
CDR3 protein: CASSIWTLYEQYF; CDR3 DNA: TGTGCCAGTAGTATATGGACTCTGTACGAGCAGTACTTC; J gene: TRBJ2-7; V gene: TRBV19; clone size: -; D gene: -
CDR3 protein: CSASIAGVSEQYF; CDR3 DNA: TGCAGTGCTAGTATTGCGGGAGTGAGCGAGCAGTACTTC; J gene: TRBJ2-7; V gene: TRBV20-1; clone size: many; D gene: TRBD2
CDR3 protein: CATGGRRSSYNEQFF; CDR3 DNA: TGTGCCACCGGTGGTCGGAGGAGCTCCTACAATGAGCAGTTCTTC; J gene: TRBJ2-1; V gene: TRBV24-1; clone size: many; D gene: -
CDR3 protein: CASSSYTGEEYNEQFF; CDR3 DNA: TGTGCCAGCAGCTCTTACACAGGGGAGGAGTACAATGAGCAGTTCTTC; J gene: TRBJ2-1; V gene: TRBV27; clone size: many; D gene: -
CDR3 protein: CASSSTVDEQFF; CDR3 DNA: TGCGCCAGCAGCTCCACGGTCGATGAGCAGTTCTTC; J gene: TRBJ2-1; V gene: TRBV5-1; clone size: many; D gene: -